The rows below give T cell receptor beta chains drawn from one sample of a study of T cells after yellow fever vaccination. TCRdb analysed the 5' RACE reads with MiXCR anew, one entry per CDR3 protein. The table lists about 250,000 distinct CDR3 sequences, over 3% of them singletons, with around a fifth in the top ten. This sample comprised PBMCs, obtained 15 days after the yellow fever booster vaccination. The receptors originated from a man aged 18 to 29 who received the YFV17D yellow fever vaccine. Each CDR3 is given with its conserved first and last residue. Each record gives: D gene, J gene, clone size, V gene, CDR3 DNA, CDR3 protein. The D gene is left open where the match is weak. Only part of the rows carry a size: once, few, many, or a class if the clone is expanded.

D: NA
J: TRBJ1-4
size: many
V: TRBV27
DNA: TGTGCCAGCAGTTTATCCCCCGGTGGTGAAAAACTGTTTTTT
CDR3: CASSLSPGGEKLFF

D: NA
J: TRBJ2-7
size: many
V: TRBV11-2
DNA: TGTGCCAGCGTAGCTAGAAATGTAAGGGGCTACGAGCAGTACTTC
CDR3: CASVARNVRGYEQYF

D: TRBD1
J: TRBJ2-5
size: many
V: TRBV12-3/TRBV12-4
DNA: TGTGCCAGCAGTCCCGTACAGGGGGTTCAAGAGACCCAGTACTTC
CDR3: CASSPVQGVQETQYF

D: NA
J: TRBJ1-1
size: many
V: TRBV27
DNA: TGTGCCAGCAGTTTTAAAGAGACCACTGAAGCTTTCTTT
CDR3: CASSFKETTEAFF

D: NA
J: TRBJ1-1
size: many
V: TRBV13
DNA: TGTGCCAGCAGCTTATCGCTCACTGAAGCTTTCTTT
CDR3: CASSLSLTEAFF

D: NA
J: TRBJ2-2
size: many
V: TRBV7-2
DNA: TGTGCCAGCAGCTCCGGACTACACCCCGGGGAGCTGTTTTTT
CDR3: CASSSGLHPGELFF

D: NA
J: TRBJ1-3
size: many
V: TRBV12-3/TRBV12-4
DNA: TGTGCCAGCAGGCCTTCGAACACCATATATTTT
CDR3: CASRPSNTIYF

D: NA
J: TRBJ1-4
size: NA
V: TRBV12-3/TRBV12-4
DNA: TGTGCCAGCACCCCCTCTATCTGGGGTCGAGAAAAACTGTTTTTT
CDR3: CASTPSIWGREKLFF

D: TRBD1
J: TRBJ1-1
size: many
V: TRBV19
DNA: TGTGCCAGTAGGACAGGGGGTACTGAAGCTTTCTTT
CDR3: CASRTGGTEAFF

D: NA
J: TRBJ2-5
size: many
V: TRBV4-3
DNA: TGCGCCAGCAGCCAAGAGCTAGCCGAACAAGAGACCCAGTACTTC
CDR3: CASSQELAEQETQYF

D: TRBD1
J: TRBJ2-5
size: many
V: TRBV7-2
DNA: TGTGCCAGCAGGACAGGGGGCGATGGAGAGACCCAGTACTTC
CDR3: CASRTGGDGETQYF

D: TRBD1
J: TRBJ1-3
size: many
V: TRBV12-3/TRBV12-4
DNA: TGTGCCAGCATCCCCGTACCGGGACAGGGAAACACCATATATTTT
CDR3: CASIPVPGQGNTIYF

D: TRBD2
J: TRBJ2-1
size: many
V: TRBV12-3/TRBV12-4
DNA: TGTGCCAGCAGTCCGCAGACTAGCCTGCATGAGCAGTTCTTC
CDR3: CASSPQTSLHEQFF

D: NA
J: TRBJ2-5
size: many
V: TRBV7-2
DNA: TGTGCCAGCAGCTTAGCTGGGACCCAGTACTTC
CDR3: CASSLAGTQYF

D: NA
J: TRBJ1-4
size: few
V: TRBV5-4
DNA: TGTGCCAGCAGCCGATACCAAGCAACTAATGAAAAACTGTTTTTT
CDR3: CASSRYQATNEKLFF

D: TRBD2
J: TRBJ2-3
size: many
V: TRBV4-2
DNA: TGTGCCAGCAGCCAGGCTAGCGGGGCTCTGGATACGCAGTATTTT
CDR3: CASSQASGALDTQYF

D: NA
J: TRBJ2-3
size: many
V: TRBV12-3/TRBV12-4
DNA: TGTGCCAGCAGTTTGTCAGGGGCTAGCACAGATACGCAGTATTTT
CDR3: CASSLSGASTDTQYF

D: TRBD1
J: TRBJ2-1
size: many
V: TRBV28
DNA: TGTGCCAGCAGTCCCAGGACAGGGGCCTACAATGAGCAGTTCTTC
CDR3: CASSPRTGAYNEQFF

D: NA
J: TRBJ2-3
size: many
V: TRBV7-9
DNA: TGTGCCAGCAGCCTCCCAGGCAGGGGGGCCCTGACTACGCAGTATTTT
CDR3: CASSLPGRGALTTQYF

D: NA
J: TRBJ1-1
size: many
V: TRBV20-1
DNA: TGCAGTGCCAGCGTGGGGGACACTGAAGCTTTCTTT
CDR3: CSASVGDTEAFF

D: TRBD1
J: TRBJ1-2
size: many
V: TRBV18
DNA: TGTGCCAGCTCACCCTACTCCGGGACAGGATCCTATGGCTACACCTTC
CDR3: CASSPYSGTGSYGYTF

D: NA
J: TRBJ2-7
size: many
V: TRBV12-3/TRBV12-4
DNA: TGTGCCAGCAGGATAGGACTTCAAGCCGTTGGCGAGCAGTACTTC
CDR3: CASRIGLQAVGEQYF

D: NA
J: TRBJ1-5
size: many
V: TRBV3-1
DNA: TGTGCCAGCAGCCAAGGGGAGGTCTGGCAGCCCCAGCATTTT
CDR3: CASSQGEVWQPQHF